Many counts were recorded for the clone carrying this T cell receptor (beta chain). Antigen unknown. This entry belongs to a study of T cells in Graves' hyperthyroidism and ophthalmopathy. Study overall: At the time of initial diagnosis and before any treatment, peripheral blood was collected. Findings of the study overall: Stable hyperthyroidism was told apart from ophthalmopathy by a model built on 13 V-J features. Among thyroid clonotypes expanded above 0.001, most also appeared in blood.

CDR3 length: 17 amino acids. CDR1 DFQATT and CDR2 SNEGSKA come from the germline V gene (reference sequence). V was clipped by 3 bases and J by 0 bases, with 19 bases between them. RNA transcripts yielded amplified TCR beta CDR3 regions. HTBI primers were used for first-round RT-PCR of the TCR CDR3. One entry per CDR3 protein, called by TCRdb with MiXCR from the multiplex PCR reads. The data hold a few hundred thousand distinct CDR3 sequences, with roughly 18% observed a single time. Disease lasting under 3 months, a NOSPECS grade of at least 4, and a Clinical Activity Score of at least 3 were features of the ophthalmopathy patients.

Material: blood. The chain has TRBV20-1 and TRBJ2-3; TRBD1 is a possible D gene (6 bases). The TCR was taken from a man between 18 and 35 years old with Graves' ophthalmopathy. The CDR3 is CSARGAGSSSSTDTQYF. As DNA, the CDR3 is TGCAGTGCTAGGGGGGCTGGATCCTCCTCTAGCACAGATACGCAGTATTTT.